This is a list of T cell receptor beta chains from one sample in a study of response to subunit inactivated influenza vaccine. TCRdb fed the RT-PCR reads into MiXCR, producing one record per CDR3 protein. This table has under 550,000 distinct CDR3 sequences, under 8.5% appearing once. The sample consisted of PBMCs from blood, taken around 25 months after vaccination. These receptors were collected from a man aged 45-69 years who received an inactivated influenza vaccine. Both conserved end residues are part of each CDR3. Each record gives: V gene, J gene, D gene, clone size, CDR3 DNA, CDR3 protein. The D gene is left open where the match is weak. The size field is filled for only some rows; it gives once, few, many or a size class.

TRBV27,TRBJ2-6,NA,few,TGTGCCAGCAGTTTAATGGGGGCCGGGGCCAACGTCCTGACTTTC,CASSLMGAGANVLTF
TRBV11-1,TRBJ2-2,TRBD2,few,TGTGCCAGCAGCTCACGACTAGCGGGGGTCTATCGGACCGGGGAGCTGTTTTTT,CASSSRLAGVYRTGELFF
TRBV12-3/TRBV12-4,TRBJ2-7,NA,NA,TGTGCCAGCAGTCTATCGGCCCGTGGGGGATTTAACTACGAGCAGTACTTC,CASSLSARGGFNYEQYF
TRBV25-1,TRBJ2-3,TRBD2,few,TGTGCCAGCAGTTTTAGCGGGGGCGGGGCAGATACGCAGTATTTT,CASSFSGGGADTQYF
TRBV12-3/TRBV12-4,TRBJ1-1,NA,few,TGTGCCAGCAGTTTAGGTTTGTCCGGGGACACTGAAGCTTTCTTT,CASSLGLSGDTEAFF
TRBV7-2,TRBJ2-2,TRBD2,NA,TGTGCCAGCAGCCCAACTAGCGGGGGGACTTCCGGGGAGCTGTTTTTT,CASSPTSGGTSGELFF
TRBV3-1,TRBJ2-7,TRBD1,few,TGTGCCAGCAGCCAAGGAACAGGGGGATCGGGGCAGTACTTC,CASSQGTGGSGQYF
TRBV20-1,TRBJ2-5,TRBD1,few,TGCAGTGCCATAGGAAGGAACAGGGGGGCACTTCAAGAGACCCAGTACTTC,CSAIGRNRGALQETQYF
TRBV5-1,TRBJ2-3,TRBD2,many,TGCGCCAGCAGCTTGACGACTAGCGGTACTAGCACAGATACGCAGTATTTT,CASSLTTSGTSTDTQYF
TRBV5-1,TRBJ1-1,TRBD1,NA,TGCGCCAGCAGCCTCGGAGGGGGCAACGCTTTCTTT,CASSLGGGNAFF
TRBV7-9,TRBJ1-1,NA,NA,TGTGCCAGCAGTCCCGGAGGAGGTGCGAGGAACACTGAAGCTTTCTTT,CASSPGGGARNTEAFF
TRBV4-3,TRBJ2-4,NA,few,TGCGCCAGCAGCCACACAGCATGGAGCGCCAAAAACATTCAGTACTTC,CASSHTAWSAKNIQYF
TRBV7-2,TRBJ2-7,NA,few,TGTGCCAGCAGCTTCCTCGGCCGATCCTACGAGCAGTACTTC,CASSFLGRSYEQYF
TRBV28,TRBJ2-3,NA,NA,TGTGCCAGCAGTTTCGCGGGCTGGGCGCAGTATTTT,CASSFAGWAQYF
TRBV6-1,TRBJ2-1,TRBD2,many,TGTGCCAGCAGCCAGCTTAGCGGGGGAAGATACAATGAGCAGTTCTTC,CASSQLSGGRYNEQFF
TRBV21-1,TRBJ1-6,NA,few,TGTGCCAGCAGCAAGGAGAGGAATTCACCCCTCCACTTT,CASSKERNSPLHF
TRBV20-1,TRBJ2-3,TRBD2,many,TGCAGTGCCAAACCTAGCGGTGCGTTGCATACGCAGTATTTT,CSAKPSGALHTQYF
TRBV4-3,TRBJ2-1,NA,NA,TGCGCCAGCAGCCACGCCGAGACTAAGGGCAATGAGCAGTTCTTC,CASSHAETKGNEQFF
TRBV7-9,TRBJ1-1,NA,many,TGTGCCAGCTCCCCGGGAGGGGACACTGAAGCTTTCTTT,CASSPGGDTEAFF
TRBV30,TRBJ2-1,NA,NA,TGTGCCTGGAGTGTCGGCGCCGGCTCCTACAATGAGCAGTTCTTC,CAWSVGAGSYNEQFF
TRBV5-3,TRBJ2-7,TRBD1,few,TGTGCCAGAAGCGGAACCGGACAGGGGGCGCTTCTATCCTACGAGCAGTACTTC,CARSGTGQGALLSYEQYF
TRBV6-2/TRBV6-3,TRBJ2-3,NA,few,TGTGCCAGCACTCGCCCTTCCACAGATACGCAGTATTTT,CASTRPSTDTQYF
TRBV10-3,TRBJ2-2,NA,few,TGTGCCATCAGTGAGAGTAAGAACACCGGGGAGCTGTTTTTT,CAISESKNTGELFF
TRBV25-1,TRBJ2-7,TRBD1,NA,TGTGCCAGCAGTCCCCAGACAGGGGGCTCCTACGAGCAGTACTTC,CASSPQTGGSYEQYF
TRBV28,TRBJ2-5,NA,NA,TGTGCCAGCAGGTCTGCAGGACAAGAGACCCAGTACTTC,CASRSAGQETQYF
TRBV6-1,TRBJ1-5,TRBD1,NA,TGTGCCAGCAGAAAAGGACAGGGGTCGAATCAGCCCCAGCATTTT,CASRKGQGSNQPQHF
TRBV7-9,TRBJ1-5,TRBD1,few,TGTGCCATTGATACAGGGGTAAATCAGCCCCAGCATTTT,CAIDTGVNQPQHF
TRBV7-3,TRBJ2-1,NA,few,TGTGCCAGCAGCACTACCGGGACGGAAGTGCAGAAGCAGTTCTTC,CASSTTGTEVQKQFF
TRBV7-3,TRBJ2-2,TRBD1,NA,TGTGCCAGCAGCTCGACAGGGTCGGTGAGCGGGGAGCTGTTTTTT,CASSSTGSVSGELFF
TRBV5-1,TRBJ2-7,NA,many,TGCGCCAGCAGCTTAGGACTCTCGGTCCACGAGCAGTACTTC,CASSLGLSVHEQYF
TRBV9,TRBJ2-7,NA,NA,TGTGCCAGCAGCGGGCCGGCCGAGGACGAGCAGTACTTC,CASSGPAEDEQYF
TRBV12-3/TRBV12-4,TRBJ2-6,NA,few,TGTGCCAGCAGTAAGAGGGCCGGGGCCAACGTCCTGACTTTC,CASSKRAGANVLTF
TRBV2,TRBJ1-2,NA,few,TGTGCCAGCACCATTGGGGCGGCTGGCTACACCTTC,CASTIGAAGYTF
TRBV28,TRBJ2-1,NA,many,TGTGCCAGCAGTTCCCCACGGGACGGTAAAAGGTACAATGAGCAGTTCTTC,CASSSPRDGKRYNEQFF